Below, 24 T cell receptor beta chains from the same sample are listed, as sequenced in a study of T cell changes during pregnancy in multiple sclerosis. Libraries were prepared by immunoSEQ multiplex PCR; TCRdb keeps only in-frame clonotypes and omits some of them. The sample holds 20,000 to 25,000 clones; around 88% are singletons and the top ten take around 7%. The sequencing here drew on CD8+ T cells from peripheral blood mononuclear cells, taken in the first trimester of pregnancy. The receptors were sampled from a female donor with multiple sclerosis, enrolled in a pregnancy study.

The chain uses TRBV7-3 and TRBJ2-3; TRBD2 matches 10 bases. The trim removed 4 bases at V and 6 bases at J, leaving 7 bases unmatched. Looked up from germline, CDR1 is SGHTA and CDR2 is FQGTGA. CDR3 length: 15 amino acids. In nucleotides, the CDR3 is TGTGCCAGCAGCTCGAGCGGGAGGGCCACCGATACGCAGTATTTT. Its protein is CASSSSGRATDTQYF.

The chain recombines TRBV7-2 with TRBJ1-1; D possibly corresponds to TRBD1 (5 bases). Germline values: CDR1 SGHTA, CDR2 FQGNSA. V lost 3 bases and J 0 bases, leaving 14 bases between the germline ends. This CDR3 has 16 amino acids. In DNA form, the CDR3 reads TGTGCCAGCAGCTTCTCAGACAGCGTCATGAACACTGAAGCTTTCTTT. Encoded protein: CASSFSDSVMNTEAFF.

This chain connects TRBV29-1 to TRBJ2-7, with 10 bases lining up with TRBD1. CDR1 and CDR2 (germline): SQVTM, ANQGSEA. The CDR3 consists of 14 residues. With V trimmed by 0 bases and J by 5 bases, 4 bases remained unmatched. CDR3 sequence reads: CSVEDPGTGDEQYF. Here the CDR3 DNA reads TGCAGCGTTGAAGATCCTGGGACAGGGGACGAGCAGTACTTC.

This sequence joins TRBV19 and TRBJ2-1; 8 bases map to TRBD1. The CDR3 consists of 16 residues. V shed 6 bases, J shed 1 base, and the junction held 8 bases outside the gene matches. Germline-derived CDR1 and CDR2 are LNHDA and SQIVND (reference sequence). In DNA, the CDR3 is TGTGCCAGTAGAGATGGGGGGACAGGATCCTACAATGAGCAGTTCTTC. Its protein product is CASRDGGTGSYNEQFF.

This clone has a single count. This chain uses TRBV11-2 with TRBJ1-1; D remains ambiguous. The CDR3 loop spans 11 amino acids. Germline CDR1 SGHAT, CDR2 FQNNGV. The ends were cut back, 8 bases at V and 3 bases at J, with 7 bases in the middle. The CDR3 bases are TGTGCCAGCCGTGTCTACACTGAAGCTTTCTTT. Translated: CASRVYTEAFF.

The J gene is TRBJ2-1, the V gene TRBV5-5; a weak D match, TRBD1 (6 bases). V dropped 3 bases and J dropped 6 bases, with 10 bases sitting between them. The CDR3 contains 13 residues. CDR1 is SGHKS, CDR2 YYEKEE, per germline (reference sequence). The CDR3 sequence: CASSWGQGNEQFF. The CDR3 DNA reads as TGTGCCAGCAGCTGGGGGCAGGGCAATGAGCAGTTCTTC.

The V gene is TRBV4-1, the J gene TRBJ2-3; 10 bases are a match to TRBD2. Trimming took 2 bases from V and 2 from J; bases not matched to a gene: 4. CDR1 is MGHRA and CDR2 is YSYEKL in the germline V gene. The CDR3 sequence is 16 residues long. The CDR3 here is CASSQSSGSATDTQYF. As DNA, the CDR3 is TGCGCCAGCAGCCAATCTAGCGGGAGTGCCACAGATACGCAGTATTTT.

The V call is TRBV28, the J call TRBJ2-1, with D possibly TRBD2 on 5 matching bases. Per the germline V gene, CDR1 is MDHEN and CDR2 is SYDVKM. The CDR3 loop spans 13 amino acids. The V end was cut by 6 bases, the J end by 8 bases, with 14 bases between. CDR3 sequence reads: CASRKILVDEQFF. CDR3 nucleotide sequence: TGTGCCAGCAGGAAAATACTAGTAGATGAGCAGTTCTTC.

The V call is TRBV30, the J call TRBJ2-2, with TRBD2 identical over 9 bases. The CDR3 loop spans 16 amino acids. Germline loops: CDR1 GTSNPN, CDR2 SVGIG (reference sequence). V dropped 6 bases and J dropped 6; count of bases not matched to a gene: 14. CDR3: CACPPGGRAPPGELFF. The CDR3 DNA sequence: TGTGCCTGCCCACCGGGCGGGAGGGCCCCTCCCGGGGAGCTGTTTTTT.

The V gene is TRBV7-9, the J gene TRBJ1-2, with TRBD1 matching over 7 bases. The junction had 10 bases not matched to a gene; V was cut back by 6 bases and J by 3 bases. Germline loops: CDR1 SEHNR, CDR2 FQNEAQ (reference sequence). The length of the CDR3 is 15 residues. The CDR3, as DNA: TGTGCCAGCAGTTCCTCGGGACAGAAGGACTATGGCTACACCTTC. Its translation is CASSSSGQKDYGYTF.

This chain joins TRBV7-9 and TRBJ1-2; no clear D gene. This CDR3 has 13 amino acids. Looked up from germline, CDR1 is SEHNR and CDR2 is FQNEAQ (reference sequence). Trimming took 5 bases from V and 6 from J, leaving 13 bases between them. The CDR3 reads CASSAGMEDGYTF. CDR3 nucleotide sequence: TGTGCCAGCAGCGCGGGGATGGAGGATGGCTACACCTTC.

The chain joins TRBV5-1 to TRBJ1-1, with D hard to call. Germline V gene data show CDR1 as SGHRS and CDR2 as YFSETQ. There are 13 residues in the CDR3. V lost 5 bases and J lost 4, with 12 bases in between. This CDR3 reads CASRSAGSTEAFF. CDR3 DNA: TGCGCCAGCAGAAGCGCCGGGAGCACTGAAGCTTTCTTT.

The V and J genes are TRBV7-9 and TRBJ1-1, with 7 bases fitting TRBD1. Trimming took 1 base from V and 5 from J; bases not matched to a gene: 7. The CDR3 extends over 15 amino acids. In germline, CDR1 is SEHNR, CDR2 FQNEAQ (reference sequence). The CDR3 protein is CASSLVGRGRTEAFF. CDR3 DNA: TGTGCCAGCAGCTTAGTCGGCAGGGGGAGGACTGAAGCTTTCTTT.

This clone is categorized as medium-sized (0.01 to 0.1%). Other DNA sequences in this sample translate to the same CDR3. The chain has TRBV14 and TRBJ2-7, with 11 bases matching TRBD2. J lost 4 bases, V lost 6 bases, and 8 bases had no gene match. This CDR3 has 15 amino acids. Germline CDR1 reads SGHDN; CDR2 reads FVKESK. The CDR3 spells CASSLTSGRGYEQYF. The CDR3 region has the DNA TGTGCCAGCAGTCTAACTAGCGGGAGAGGTTACGAGCAGTACTTC. The full variable domain, completed using reference TRBV14 and TRBJ2-7, is EAGVTQFPSHSVIEKGQTVTLRCDPISGHDNLYWYRRVMGKEIKFLLHFVKESKQDESGMPNNRFLAERTGGTYSTLKVQPAELEDSGVYFCASSLTSGRGYEQYFGPGTRLTVT.

About this clone itself: The sample carries other DNA sequences with the same CDR3. The chain carries TRBV11-2 and TRBJ2-3, with 9 positions matching TRBD2. The length of the CDR3 is 15 residues. CDR1 and CDR2 (germline): SGHAT, FQNNGV. The V gene end was trimmed by 6 bases and the J gene end by 3 bases; junction bases not matched to a gene: 7. CDR3 in amino acids: CASSFSGSSTDTQYF. As DNA, the CDR3 is TGTGCCAGCAGTTTTAGCGGGAGTAGTACAGATACGCAGTATTTT.

The rearrangement uses TRBV9 and TRBJ1-4, with D possibly TRBD1 on 5 matching bases. The V end was cut by 0 bases, the J end by 6 bases, with 12 bases between. Germline V lookup: CDR1 SGDLS, CDR2 YYNGEE. The CDR3 has 15 residues. CDR3 DNA: TGTGCCAGCAGCGTAGGAGGAGGGACTGATGAAAAACTGTTTTTT. Protein product: CASSVGGGTDEKLFF.

The chain recombines TRBV6-4 with TRBJ1-5; possibly TRBD1 for D (5 bases). This CDR3 contains 16 residues. Per the germline V gene, CDR1 is MRHNA and CDR2 is SNTAGT. V was clipped by 6 bases and J by 0 bases, with 15 bases between them. The CDR3 nucleotides read TGTGCCAGCAGGGCCTGGGGCTTCTATAGCAATCAGCCCCAGCATTTT. Its protein product is CASRAWGFYSNQPQHF.

The genes are TRBV7-9 and TRBJ1-1, with 7 bases aligning to TRBD1. This CDR3 spans 16 amino acids. The germline V gene has CDR1 SEHNR and CDR2 FQNEAQ (reference sequence). V lost 3 bases and J lost 6; bases outside the gene matches: 13. CDR3 sequence: CASSFYRGSRGAEAFF. CDR3 in DNA: TGTGCCAGCAGCTTCTACAGGGGCAGTAGAGGGGCTGAAGCTTTCTTT.

This sequence joins TRBV4-2 and TRBJ1-3; maybe TRBD1 (5 bases). This CDR3 contains 16 residues. From germline, CDR1 is LGHNA and CDR2 YNFKEQ. Trimming shortened V by 3 bases and J by 2 bases, and 14 bases separated the two germline ends. CDR3 sequence reads: CASSHDLGLTGNTIYF. The CDR3 nucleotides are TGTGCCAGCAGCCATGACCTGGGACTCACTGGAAACACCATATATTTT.

V gene TRBV6-1 combines with J gene TRBJ2-1; D is ambiguous. The ends were cut back, 4 bases at V and 6 bases at J, with 19 bases in the middle. The CDR3 spans 16 residues. Per germline, CDR1 MNHNS and CDR2 SASEGT. CDR3 DNA: TGTGCCAGCAGTGTCAAGAGAGGCAGTATCGCCAATGAGCAGTTCTTC. Residues: CASSVKRGSIANEQFF.

This clone was counted between two and nine times. The V and J genes are TRBV7-3 and TRBJ2-1, with 9 bases lining up with TRBD2. V lost 2 bases and J lost 9; bases outside the gene matches: 5. The CDR3 has 14 amino acids. Germline values: CDR1 SGHTA, CDR2 FQGTGA. CDR3 residues: CASSLGSGRSEQFF. DNA for the CDR3: TGTGCCAGCAGCTTAGGTAGCGGGAGATCTGAGCAGTTCTTC.

The chain joins TRBV7-2 to TRBJ1-1; tentative D call: TRBD1 (5 bases). CDR3 size: 15 residues. Looked up from germline, CDR1 is SGHTA and CDR2 is FQGNSA. V was trimmed by 1 base and J by 0 bases, leaving 9 bases between them. The CDR3 here is CASSLVGGVNTEAFF. The CDR3 bases are TGTGCCAGCAGCTTAGTTGGGGGGGTGAACACTGAAGCTTTCTTT.

The rearrangement joins TRBV29-1 to TRBJ1-3, with a weak D call TRBD1 (6 bases). The CDR3 covers 13 residues. Per the germline V gene, CDR1 is SQVTM and CDR2 is ANQGSEA. The V end lost 6 bases, the J end lost 4 bases, and 13 bases lay between the germline ends. The CDR3 loop reads CSVTGTVGNTIYF. CDR3 in DNA: TGCAGCGTCACAGGGACCGTAGGAAACACCATATATTTT.

The chain joins TRBV5-1 to TRBJ2-7; tentative D call: TRBD1 (5 bases). The germline CDR1 and CDR2 sequences are SGHRS and YFSETQ. The CDR3 extends over 13 amino acids. V was shortened by 7 bases and J by 0 bases, with 11 bases between the two germline ends. CDR3 in amino acids: CASRTGSSYEQYF. CDR3 sequence (DNA): TGCGCCAGCCGAACAGGATCCTCCTACGAGCAGTACTTC.